This TCR beta chain was captured by sequencing in a study of T-cell reconstitution after alpha-beta-depleted transplantation in children. This clonotype was recorded many times. Its antigen remains unidentified. Construction of the TCRbeta library involved unique molecular identifiers. TCRdb re-called the PCR reads with MiXCR, one entry per CDR3 protein. The top ten clones hold around 7.6% of a sample with around 270,000 distinct CDR3 sequences, about a tenth of them seen once. Germline V gene sequence: CDR1 SGHNT, CDR2 YYREEE (reference sequence). The CDR3 is 12 residues long. The ends lost 0 bases at V and 10 bases at J; junction bases unmatched: 0. Points from the study as a whole: Reports say that about two months after transplant, the alpha-beta T cells came out of several hundred graft clones that had expanded. One year post-transplant, T-cell counts and diversity were largely derived from T cells produced anew. At day 60, the high TCRbeta diversity found in some patients originated from recipient T cells and thymic progenitors that had survived.

The V gene is TRBV5-4, the J gene TRBJ2-1; TRBD2 matches 8 bases. Sample: PBMCs, taken before TCRalphabeta/CD19-depleted stem cell transplant. The clonotype was recovered from a boy under two years old with acute myeloid leukemia, due to receive a stem cell transplant. CDR3 sequence (DNA): TGTGCCAGCAGCTTGGGACTAGCGGAGCAGTTCTTC. This codes for CASSLGLAEQFF.